The TCR beta chain under discussion was sequenced for a study of blood T cell repertoires in COVID-19. Study-wide background: Samples taken during acute and convalescent COVID-19 were collected in the United States, Italy and Spain. T cells, B-cell-depleted T cells, or PBMCs provided the cDNA or gDNA that served as material.

This clone appeared a few times. Per the original methods: The assay estimated nucleated cells by amplifying reference gene primers. Profiling relied on immunoSEQ multiplex PCR, and the TCRdb table lists in-frame clones only, not all of them. V and J calls and clone size are those listed in that table; D and trimming were worked out from the DNA. The sample carries under 200,000 clones, about nine tenths recorded once. CDR3 length: 13 amino acids. Germline assignment: CDR1 MDHEN and CDR2 SYDVKM. Trimming pared 4 bases from V and 3 bases from J, leaving 7 bases between. The sequence was collected from a man aged 70-80 years with acute or convalescent COVID-19. This rearrangement joins TRBV28 to TRBJ1-5, with D unresolved. Material: peripheral blood. The CDR3 loop reads CASSSRNNQPQHF. In DNA form, the CDR3 reads TGTGCCAGCAGTTCCAGAAACAATCAGCCCCAGCATTTT.